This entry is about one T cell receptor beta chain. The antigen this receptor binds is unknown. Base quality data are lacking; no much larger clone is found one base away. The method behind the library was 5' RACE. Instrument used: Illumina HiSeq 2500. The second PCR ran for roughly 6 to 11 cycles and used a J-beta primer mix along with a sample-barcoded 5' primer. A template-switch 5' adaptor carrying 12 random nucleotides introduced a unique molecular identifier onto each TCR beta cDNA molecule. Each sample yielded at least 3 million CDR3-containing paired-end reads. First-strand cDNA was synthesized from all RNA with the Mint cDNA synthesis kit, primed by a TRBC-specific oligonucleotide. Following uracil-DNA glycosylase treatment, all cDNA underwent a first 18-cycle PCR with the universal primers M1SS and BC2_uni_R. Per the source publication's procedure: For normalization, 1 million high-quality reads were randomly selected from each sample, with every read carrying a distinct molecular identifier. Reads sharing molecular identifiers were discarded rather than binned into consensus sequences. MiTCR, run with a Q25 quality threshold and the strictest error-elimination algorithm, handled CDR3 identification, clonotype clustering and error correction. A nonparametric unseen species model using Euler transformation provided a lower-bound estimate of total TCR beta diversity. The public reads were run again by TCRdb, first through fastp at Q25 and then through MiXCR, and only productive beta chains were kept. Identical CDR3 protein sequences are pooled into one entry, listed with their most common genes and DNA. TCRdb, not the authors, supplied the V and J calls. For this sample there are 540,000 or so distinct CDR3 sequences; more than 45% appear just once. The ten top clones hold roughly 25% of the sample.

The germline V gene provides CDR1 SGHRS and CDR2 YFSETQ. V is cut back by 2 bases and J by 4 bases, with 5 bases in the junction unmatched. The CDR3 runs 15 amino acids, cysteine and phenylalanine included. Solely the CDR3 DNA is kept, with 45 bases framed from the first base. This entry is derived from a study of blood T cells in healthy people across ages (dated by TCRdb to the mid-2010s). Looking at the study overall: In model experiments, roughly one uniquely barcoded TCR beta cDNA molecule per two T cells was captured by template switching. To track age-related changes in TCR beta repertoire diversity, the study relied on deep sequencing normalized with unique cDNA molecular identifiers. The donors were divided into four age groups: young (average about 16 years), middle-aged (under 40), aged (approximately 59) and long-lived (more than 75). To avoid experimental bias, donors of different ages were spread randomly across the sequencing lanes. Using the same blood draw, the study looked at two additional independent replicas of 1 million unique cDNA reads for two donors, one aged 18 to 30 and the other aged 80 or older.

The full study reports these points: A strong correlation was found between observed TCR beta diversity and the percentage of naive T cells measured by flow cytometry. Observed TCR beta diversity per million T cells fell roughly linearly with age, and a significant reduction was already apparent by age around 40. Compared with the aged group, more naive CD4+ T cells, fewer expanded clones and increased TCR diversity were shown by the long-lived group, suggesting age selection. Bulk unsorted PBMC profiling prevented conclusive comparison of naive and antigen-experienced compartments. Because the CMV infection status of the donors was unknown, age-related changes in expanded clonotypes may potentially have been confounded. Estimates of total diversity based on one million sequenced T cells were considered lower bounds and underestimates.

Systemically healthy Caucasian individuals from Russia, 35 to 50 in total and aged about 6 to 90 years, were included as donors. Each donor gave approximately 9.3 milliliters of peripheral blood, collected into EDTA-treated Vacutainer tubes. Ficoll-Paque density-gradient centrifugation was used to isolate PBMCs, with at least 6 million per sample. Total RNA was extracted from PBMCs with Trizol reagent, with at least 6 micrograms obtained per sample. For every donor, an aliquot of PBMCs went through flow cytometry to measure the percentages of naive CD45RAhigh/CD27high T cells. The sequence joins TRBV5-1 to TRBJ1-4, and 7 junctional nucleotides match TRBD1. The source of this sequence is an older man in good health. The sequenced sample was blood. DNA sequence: TGCGCCAGCAGCTTACTTCAGGGGGATAATGAAAAACTGTTTTTT. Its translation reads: CASSLLQGDNEKLFF. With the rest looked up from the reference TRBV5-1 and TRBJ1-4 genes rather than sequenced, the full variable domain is KAGVTQTPRYLIKTRGQQVTLSCSPISGHRSVSWYQQTPGQGLQFLFEYFSETQRNKGNFPGRFSGRQFSNSRSEMNVSTLELGDSALYLCASSLLQGDNEKLFFGSGTQLSVL.